This is a list of T cell receptor beta chains from one sample in a study of T cell changes during pregnancy in multiple sclerosis. Some clones are missing from TCRdb's copy, which holds only in-frame ones; the method was immunoSEQ multiplex PCR. Here the sample spans about 43,000 clones, just over 90% being singletons. The specimen sequenced was PBMCs (not recorded whether the cells were cultured). These receptors all stem from a female donor with multiple sclerosis, enrolled in a pregnancy study. Both conserved end residues are part of each CDR3. D genes are given only for firm matches. Some rows have no size entry. The others give once, few or many, or a class for an expanded clone.

j_call clone_size v_call cdr3_length d_call cdr3_nt cdr3_aa
TRBJ1-5 NA TRBV5-6 14 NA TGTGCCAGCAGCTTGGGGTCAGGGAGTCAGCCCCAGCATTTT CASSLGSGSQPQHF
TRBJ1-1 NA TRBV6-1 15 NA TGTGCCAGCAGTGAAGCGTACGGGGGAAGGACTGAAGCTTTCTTT CASSEAYGGRTEAFF
TRBJ1-3 NA TRBV10-1 15 NA TGCGCCAGCTCCCCCGGGATCAGCTCTGGAAACACCATATATTTT CASSPGISSGNTIYF
TRBJ2-7 once TRBV27 13 NA TGTGCCAGCAGTTTGCAGCGGAGCTACGAGCAGTACTTC CASSLQRSYEQYF
TRBJ1-2 few TRBV18 14 NA TGTGCCAGCTCCCTAGAGGGAGCTAACTATGGCTACACCTTC CASSLEGANYGYTF
TRBJ1-1 once TRBV10-3 14 NA TGTGCCATCAGCGGACAGATCATGAACACTGAAGCTTTCTTT CAISGQIMNTEAFF
TRBJ1-5 NA TRBV19 14 TRBD1 TGTGCCAGTAGTAAGACAGGGGGCATTCAGCCCCAGCATTTT CASSKTGGIQPQHF
TRBJ2-1 NA TRBV30 13 NA TGTGCCTGGAGTGCTTCAGCGAGGAATGAGCAGTTCTTC CAWSASARNEQFF
TRBJ2-1 NA TRBV5-4 14 TRBD2 TGTGCTAGCAGAAAAGCGGGAGGACACAATGAGCAGTTCTTC CASRKAGGHNEQFF
TRBJ2-2 once TRBV27 16 NA TGTGCCAGCAGTTTGACAAGAAACTCGAACACCGGGGAGCTGTTTTTT CASSLTRNSNTGELFF
TRBJ1-4 NA TRBV18 15 NA TGTGCCAGCTCACCCGCTTATGCAACTAATGAAAAACTGTTTTTT CASSPAYATNEKLFF
TRBJ2-3 NA TRBV19 14 NA TGTGCCAGTAGTATTGAAGGGGTCACAGATACGCAGTATTTT CASSIEGVTDTQYF
TRBJ2-1 NA TRBV30 13 NA TGTGCCTGGAGCAGGGACTCCTACAATGAGCAGTTCTTC CAWSRDSYNEQFF
TRBJ1-4 NA TRBV5-6 16 NA TGTGCCAGCAGCTTGGGTGGGGGAGCGCTCCTTGAAAAACTGTTTTTT CASSLGGGALLEKLFF
TRBJ2-1 NA TRBV30 13 NA TGTGCCTGGAGTGTACAGTTGAGGGATGAGCAGTTCTTC CAWSVQLRDEQFF
TRBJ2-2 few TRBV6-4 13 NA TGTGCCAGCAGTGACGAGGTTCAGGGGGAGCTGTTTTTT CASSDEVQGELFF
TRBJ1-2 NA TRBV6-8 15 NA TGTGCCAGCAGTTACTTAGTGGACGCGTCCTATGGCTACACCTTC CASSYLVDASYGYTF
TRBJ2-7 NA TRBV30 13 NA TGTGCCTGGAACCGGGACTCAAGATACGAGCAGTACTTC CAWNRDSRYEQYF
TRBJ1-1 NA TRBV28 13 NA TGTGCCAGCAGCGCGGAGGGAATCACTGAAGCTTTCTTT CASSAEGITEAFF
TRBJ2-1 NA TRBV5-4 14 NA TGTGCCAGCAGCTTGGTTAGCGGACCTAATGAGCAGTTCTTC CASSLVSGPNEQFF
TRBJ2-3 NA TRBV10-1 15 NA TGCGCCAGCAGTGATTTTCGGGAAAAAGCAGATACGCAGTATTTT CASSDFREKADTQYF
TRBJ1-2 NA TRBV28 14 NA TGTGCCAGCAGCCCGAGTCAGGGAGGCTATGGCTACACCTTC CASSPSQGGYGYTF
TRBJ2-7 NA TRBV5-4 15 TRBD2 TGTGCCAGCAGCTCAGAAAAGACTAGCGGTAACGAGCAGTACTTC CASSSEKTSGNEQYF
TRBJ2-4 NA TRBV2 17 NA TGTGCCAGCCGTGGGACAAGTCTTCCCGTAGCCAAAAACATTCAGTACTTC CASRGTSLPVAKNIQYF
TRBJ1-3 NA TRBV5-1 16 TRBD1 TGCGCCAGCAGCTTGGGAAGCAGGGGGCTTGGAAACACCATATATTTT CASSLGSRGLGNTIYF
TRBJ2-7 NA TRBV5-3 17 NA TGTGCCAGTGGGGTATCCGGGTGGAACCTTGTTTACTACGAGCAGTACTTC CASGVSGWNLVYYEQYF
TRBJ1-1 NA TRBV6-4 14 NA TGTGCCAGCAGGGGGGGCACAGGGAGCACTGAAGCTTTCTTT CASRGGTGSTEAFF
TRBJ1-5 NA TRBV4-3 13 NA TGCGCCAGCAGCCAAGATCCCGATCAGCCCCAGCATTTT CASSQDPDQPQHF
TRBJ2-3 once TRBV7-9 15 NA TGTGCCAGCAGCTTAGCGGGAGTGACGGCAGATACGCAGTATTTT CASSLAGVTADTQYF
TRBJ1-1 NA TRBV21-1 15 NA TGTGCCAGCAGCAAAGACACGGGCATGAACACTGAAGCTTTCTTT CASSKDTGMNTEAFF
TRBJ1-1 NA TRBV7-9 16 NA TGTGCCAGCAGCTTAGAATCGGGTCGGTTGGGCACTGAAGCTTTCTTT CASSLESGRLGTEAFF
TRBJ2-7 few TRBV28 15 NA TGTGCCAGCAGGGATATAATGAGAAATTCCTACGAGCAGTACTTC CASRDIMRNSYEQYF
TRBJ2-7 NA TRBV5-1 15 NA TGCGCCAGCAGCCCGAGCACCGGGAGTTCCTACGAGCAGTACTTC CASSPSTGSSYEQYF
TRBJ1-1 NA TRBV6-5 15 TRBD1 TGTGCCAGCAGCCGGGCCAGGGGGCGGGACGCTGAAGCTTTCTTT CASSRARGRDAEAFF
TRBJ2-1 NA TRBV7-9 16 NA TGTGCCAGCAGCTTATTGGGCGGCGGGACCCACAATGAGCAGTTCTTC CASSLLGGGTHNEQFF
TRBJ2-2 NA TRBV27 15 TRBD1 TGTGCCAGCAGTTTAGCAGGGGGACAGACCGGGGAGCTGTTTTTT CASSLAGGQTGELFF
TRBJ2-1 once TRBV10-3 13 NA TGTGCCATCAGTGCAAACCACGACAATGAGCAGTTCTTC CAISANHDNEQFF
TRBJ2-5 NA TRBV7-9 14 NA TGTGCCAGCAGCTTAGCGCAAGGATGGGAGACCCAGTACTTC CASSLAQGWETQYF
TRBJ1-1 few TRBV7-9 15 NA TGTGCCAGCAGCTCCGGGAACCAAGGGGACACTGAAGCTTTCTTT CASSSGNQGDTEAFF
TRBJ2-7 NA TRBV5-6 13 NA TGTGCCAGCAGCCCAGCCGGTTCCTACGAGCAGTACTTC CASSPAGSYEQYF
TRBJ1-3 NA TRBV6-5 13 NA TGTGCCAGCAGTTACGCGTCTGGAAACACCATATATTTT CASSYASGNTIYF
TRBJ2-5 NA TRBV5-1 14 NA TGCGCCAGCAGCTTGGAACCGGGGTTCGGGACCCAGTACTTC CASSLEPGFGTQYF